The 12 T cell receptor beta chains in this list originate from one sample, sequenced in a study of CD8 T cells in ankylosing spondylitis. Study conclusions and caveats: Characteristic, it appeared, of ankylosing spondylitis blood was a TCR beta motif of 7 or 8 highly homologous variants.

These receptors' antigens are unknown. TCRdb itself ran the 5' RACE reads through MiXCR, one entry per CDR3 protein. The sample has more than 600,000 distinct CDR3 sequences, around a fifth seen once. The sequencing input was blood, either unsorted or a sorted T cell fraction (not recorded which). All receptors derive from a male donor with ankylosing spondylitis.

Notes on this clonotype: A read error may produce the germline difference seen at one junction end. J is TRBJ1-1 and V is TRBV20-1, with a possible D match to TRBD1 (5 bases). Germline loops: CDR1 DFQATT, CDR2 SNEGSKA (reference sequence). There are 15 residues in the CDR3. CDR3 coding DNA: TGCTGTGCTAGAGATTCCGGGGGGTTGAACACTGAAGCTTTCTTT. As protein: CCARDSGGLNTEAFF.

This clonotype was seen only a few times. The rearrangement joins TRBV12-5 to TRBJ1-1, with 9 bases identical to TRBD1. The CDR3 is 14 residues long. The V and J ends lost 6 bases and 7 bases, in that order; junction bases with no gene match: 9. Germline V gene sequence: CDR1 LGHNT, CDR2 FRNRAP. Here the CDR3 DNA reads TGTGCTAGTGGGGGAGGGGACAGGGTGGTTGAAGCTTTCTTT. Its translation is CASGGGDRVVEAFF. Based on the CDR3 plus reference TRBV12-5 and TRBJ1-1, the full variable domain is DARVTQTPRHKVTEMGQEVTMRCQPILGHNTVFWYRQTMMQGLELLAYFRNRAPLDDSGMPKDRFSAEMPDATLATLKIQPSEPRDSAVYFCASGGGDRVVEAFFGQGTRLTVV.

This clonotype has at least ten counts. V gene TRBV6-1 combines with J gene TRBJ2-2; D call uncertain. V was shortened by 6 bases and J by 4 bases, with 12 bases between the two germline ends. Looked up from germline, CDR1 is MNHNS and CDR2 is SASEGT. The CDR3 sequence is 14 residues long. The chain's CDR3 is CASSMGLSTGELFF. CDR3 coding DNA: TGTGCCAGCAGCATGGGATTGAGCACCGGGGAGCTGTTTTTT.

The table lists this clonotype with a few counts. The chain carries TRBV3-1 and TRBJ1-1; D is perhaps TRBD1 (6 bases). Trimming removed 6 bases from V and 10 bases from J, with 18 bases in between. CDR1 and CDR2 (germline): LGHDT, YNNKEL (reference sequence). The CDR3 covers 13 residues. This chain's CDR3 is CASSPRQAVGAFF. DNA of the CDR3: TGTGCCAGCAGTCCCCGACAGGCCGTCGGAGCTTTCTTT.

This chain joins TRBV21-1 and TRBJ2-2; the listed D gene, TRBD1, was not tested against the DNA. TRBV21-1 constitutes a pseudogene. The CDR3 spans 18 residues. The CDR3 reads CASSQPWAAPENTGELFF. CDR3 sequence (DNA): TGTGCCAGCAGCCAGCCCTGGGCAGCTCCCGAGAACACCGGGGAGCTGTTTTTT.

This rearrangement joins TRBV4-2 to TRBJ2-3; D may match TRBD1 or TRBD2 (6 bases each). Germline CDR1 is LGHNA and CDR2 is YNFKEQ. The length of the CDR3 is 16 residues. The ends were cut back, 2 bases at V and 1 base at J, with 13 bases in the middle. CDR3 DNA: TGTGCCAGCAGCCAATCTCGGGGGCCCGGCACAGATACGCAGTATTTT. Protein product: CASSQSRGPGTDTQYF.

This clonotype was seen more than once but under ten times. J is TRBJ2-5 and V is TRBV20-1; D call uncertain. The germline V and J ends were trimmed by 6 bases and 2 bases, with 13 bases remaining between them. The CDR3 covers 13 residues. Germline CDR1 reads DFQATT; CDR2 reads SNEGSKA (reference sequence). In nucleotides, the CDR3 is TGCAGTGCCAAGAGGACCGCACAAGAGACCCAGTACTTC. It translates to CSAKRTAQETQYF.

The chain recombines TRBV20-1 with TRBJ1-1; TRBD1 might be the D (6 bases). Germline V gene data show CDR1 as DFQATT and CDR2 as SNEGSKA (reference sequence). This CDR3 is built from 16 residues. V lost 2 bases to trimming and J lost 1 base, with 17 bases between them. The CDR3 DNA sequence: TGCAGTGCTAGACCTGGGACACGCGCACGGAACACTGAAGCTTTCTTT. Translated: CSARPGTRARNTEAFF.

The chain has TRBV7-6 and TRBJ2-7; TRBD2 aligns across 7 bases. Germline assignment: CDR1 SGHVS and CDR2 FNYEAQ. The CDR3 has 15 amino acids. V lost 0 bases to trimming and J lost 2 bases; unmatched junction nucleotides: 4. The CDR3 spells CASSLASGGAYEQYF. CDR3 DNA: TGTGCCAGCAGCTTAGCTTCGGGGGGAGCCTACGAGCAGTACTTC.

The chain carries TRBV15 and TRBJ1-2; weak D call: TRBD1 (5 bases). The CDR3 is made up of 14 amino acids. V shed 0 bases and J shed 2 bases, with 7 bases lying between them. CDR1 and CDR2 (germline): LNHNV, YYDKDF (reference sequence). The CDR3 DNA sequence: TGTGCCACCAGCAGAGATGAGGGGAACTATGGCTACACCTTC. This sequence encodes CATSRDEGNYGYTF.

V gene TRBV6-6 combines with J gene TRBJ2-1; no definite D call. The CDR3 covers 12 residues. Germline loops: CDR1 MNHNY, CDR2 SVGAGI (reference sequence). V was clipped by 2 bases and J by 5 bases, with 4 bases between them. The CDR3 DNA is TGTGCCAGCAGTTACACAGACAATGAGCAGTTCTTC. Its translation: CASSYTDNEQFF.

This clonotype came up a few times. The rearrangement uses TRBV20-1 and TRBJ2-7, with TRBD1 matching over 10 bases. V shed 2 bases and J 1 base; nucleotides not matched to a gene: 5. This CDR3 spans 15 amino acids. Germline CDR1 and CDR2: DFQATT and SNEGSKA (reference sequence). CDR3: CSARPGQGLSYEQYF. The CDR3 DNA is TGCAGTGCTAGACCGGGACAGGGGTTATCCTACGAGCAGTACTTC.